This TCR beta chain was recovered during a study of CD8+CD57+ T cells in acquired aplastic anemia. Whole-study results and caveats: Patients showed no significant difference from controls in CD8+ Simpson's diversity.

Investigators profiled TCR beta VDJ and CDR3 from genomic DNA template. TCRdb independently ran MiXCR on the reads; one entry per CDR3 protein. The profile covers roughly 160,000 distinct CDR3 sequences, with 63% appearing a single time and about 50% taken by the ten largest. This clonotype was observed a few times. The antigen is undetermined. V shed 5 bases and J shed 6 bases, with 11 bases lying between them. Germline V gene data show CDR1 as MNHNS and CDR2 as SASEGT. This CDR3 spans 13 amino acids. The sequenced sample consisted of sorted CD4+, CD8+, or CD8+CD57+ T cells (not recorded which) from PBMCs. The chain is built from TRBV6-1 and TRBJ2-1; D gene ambiguous. The sequence was collected from a human donor in good health. CDR3 in amino acids: CASSLGLLNEQFF. As DNA, the CDR3 is TGTGCCAGCAGTTTAGGGCTGCTCAATGAGCAGTTCTTC.